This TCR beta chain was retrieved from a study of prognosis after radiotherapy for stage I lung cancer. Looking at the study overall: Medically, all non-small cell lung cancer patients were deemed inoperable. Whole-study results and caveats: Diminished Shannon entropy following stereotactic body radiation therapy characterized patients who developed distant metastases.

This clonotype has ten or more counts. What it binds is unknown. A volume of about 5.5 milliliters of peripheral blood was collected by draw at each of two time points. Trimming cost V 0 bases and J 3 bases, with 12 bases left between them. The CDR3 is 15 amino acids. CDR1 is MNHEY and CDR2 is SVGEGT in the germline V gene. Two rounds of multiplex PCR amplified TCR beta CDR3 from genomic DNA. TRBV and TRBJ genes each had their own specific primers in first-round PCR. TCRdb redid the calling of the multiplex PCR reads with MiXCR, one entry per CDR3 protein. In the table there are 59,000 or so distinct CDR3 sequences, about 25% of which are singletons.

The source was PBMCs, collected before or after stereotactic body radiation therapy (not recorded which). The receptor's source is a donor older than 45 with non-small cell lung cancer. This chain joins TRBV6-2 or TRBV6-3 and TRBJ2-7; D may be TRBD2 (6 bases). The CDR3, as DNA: TGTGCCAGCAGTTACTCGACTGGGGGGAGCTACGAGCAGTACTTC. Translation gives CASSYSTGGSYEQYF.